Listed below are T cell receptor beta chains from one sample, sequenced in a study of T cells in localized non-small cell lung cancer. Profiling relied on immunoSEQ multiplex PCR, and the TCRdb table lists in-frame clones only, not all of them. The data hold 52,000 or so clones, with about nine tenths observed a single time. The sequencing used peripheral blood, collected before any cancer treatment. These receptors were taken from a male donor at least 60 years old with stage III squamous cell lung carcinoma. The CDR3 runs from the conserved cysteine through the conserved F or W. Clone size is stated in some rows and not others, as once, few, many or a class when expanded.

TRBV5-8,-,CASSSPGQGPSYGYTF
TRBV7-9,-,CASSLAGLIYEQYF
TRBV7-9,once,CASSLARGFGYTF
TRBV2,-,CASSVEGYTQYF
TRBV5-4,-,CASSFPRGTYTEAFF
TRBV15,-,CATSIAGSYNEQFF
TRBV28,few,CASSLRGPEAFF
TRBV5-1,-,CASSLSGSGNGYTF
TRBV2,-,CASSGRARTGDSMNTEAFF
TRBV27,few,CASSLWASGGASYEQYF
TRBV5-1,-,CASSLETSGSGAGELFF
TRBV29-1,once,CSVITGGDEKLFF
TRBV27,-,CASSFSPPNRGLNSNTEAFF
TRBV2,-,CASSNLAGGRQYF
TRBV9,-,CASTQGEGPFYEQYF
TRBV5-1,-,CASNRGFNNYGYTF
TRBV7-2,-,CASSGTTTGTQYF